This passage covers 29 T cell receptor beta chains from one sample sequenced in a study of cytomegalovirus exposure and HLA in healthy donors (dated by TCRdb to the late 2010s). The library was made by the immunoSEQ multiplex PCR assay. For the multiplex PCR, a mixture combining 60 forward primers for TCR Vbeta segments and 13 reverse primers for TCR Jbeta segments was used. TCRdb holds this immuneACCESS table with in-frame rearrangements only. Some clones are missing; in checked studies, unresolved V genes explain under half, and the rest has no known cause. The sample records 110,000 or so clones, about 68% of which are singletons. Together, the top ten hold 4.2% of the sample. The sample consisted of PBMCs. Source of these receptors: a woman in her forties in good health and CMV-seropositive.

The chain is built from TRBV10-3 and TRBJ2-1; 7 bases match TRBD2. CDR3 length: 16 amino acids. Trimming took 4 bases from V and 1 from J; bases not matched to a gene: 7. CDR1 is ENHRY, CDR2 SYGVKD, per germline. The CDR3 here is CAISGRTSESYNEQFF. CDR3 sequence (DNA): TGTGCCATCAGTGGGAGAACTAGCGAGTCCTACAATGAGCAGTTCTTC.

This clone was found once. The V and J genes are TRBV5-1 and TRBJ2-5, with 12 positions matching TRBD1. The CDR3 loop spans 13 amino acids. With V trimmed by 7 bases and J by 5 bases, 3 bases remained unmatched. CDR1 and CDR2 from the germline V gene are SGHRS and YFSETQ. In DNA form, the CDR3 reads TGCGCCAGCGGGACAGGGGGCGCTGAGACCCAGTACTTC. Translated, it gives CASGTGGAETQYF.

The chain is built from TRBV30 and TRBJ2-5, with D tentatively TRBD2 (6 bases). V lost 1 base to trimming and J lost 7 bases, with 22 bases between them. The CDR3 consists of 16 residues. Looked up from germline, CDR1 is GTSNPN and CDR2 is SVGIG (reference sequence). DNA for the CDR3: TGTGCCTGGAGTGCCCTCCCGGGGGACGGAGCTGGGACCCAGTACTTC. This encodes CAWSALPGDGAGTQYF. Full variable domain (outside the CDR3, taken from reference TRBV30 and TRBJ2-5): SQTIHQWPATLVQPVGSPLSLECTVEGTSNPNLYWYRQAAGRGLQLLFYSVGIGQISSEVPQNLSASRPQDRQFILSSKKLLLSDSGFYLCAWSALPGDGAGTQYFGPGTRLLVL.

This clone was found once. This CDR3 is CASSYTGTSGSEQFF. The CDR3 DNA is TGTGCCAGCAGTTACACCGGGACTAGCGGCAGTGAGCAGTTCTTC. The rearrangement uses TRBV6-5 and TRBJ2-1, with TRBD2 matching 11 bases. Looked up from germline, CDR1 is MNHEY and CDR2 is SVGAGI. CDR3 size: 15 residues. V dropped 2 bases and J dropped 9; count of bases not matched to a gene: 6.

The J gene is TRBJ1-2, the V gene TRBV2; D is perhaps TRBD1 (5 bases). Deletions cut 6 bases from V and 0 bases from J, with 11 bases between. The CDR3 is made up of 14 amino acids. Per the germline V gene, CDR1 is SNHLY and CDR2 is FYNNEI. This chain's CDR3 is CASRGGVSNYGYTF. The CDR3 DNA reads TGTGCCAGCAGGGGAGGGGTTTCTAACTATGGCTACACCTTC.

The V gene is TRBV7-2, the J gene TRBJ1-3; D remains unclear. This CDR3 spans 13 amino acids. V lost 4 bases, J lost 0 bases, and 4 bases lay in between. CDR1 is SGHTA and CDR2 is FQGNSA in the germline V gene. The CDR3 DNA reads TGTGCCAGCAGCTCCAGCTCTGGAAACACCATATATTTT. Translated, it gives CASSSSSGNTIYF.

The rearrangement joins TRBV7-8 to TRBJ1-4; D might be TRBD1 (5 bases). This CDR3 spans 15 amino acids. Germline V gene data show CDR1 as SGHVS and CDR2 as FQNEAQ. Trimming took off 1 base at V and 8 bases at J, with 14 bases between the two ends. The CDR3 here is CASSLVQGLEEKLFF. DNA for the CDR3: TGTGCCAGCAGCTTAGTGCAGGGTCTGGAGGAAAAACTGTTTTTT.

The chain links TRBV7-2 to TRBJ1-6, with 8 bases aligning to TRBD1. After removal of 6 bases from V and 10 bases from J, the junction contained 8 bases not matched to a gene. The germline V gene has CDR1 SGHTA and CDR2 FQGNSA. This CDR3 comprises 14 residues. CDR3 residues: CASSYGQGGSPLHF. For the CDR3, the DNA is TGTGCCAGCAGTTATGGACAGGGAGGATCACCCCTCCACTTT. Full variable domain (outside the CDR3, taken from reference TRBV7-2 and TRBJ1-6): GAGVSQSPSNKVTEKGKDVELRCDPISGHTALYWYRQSLGQGLEFLIYFQGNSAPDKSGLPSDRFSAERTGGSVSTLTIQRTQQEDSAVYLCASSYGQGGSPLHFGNGTRLTVT.

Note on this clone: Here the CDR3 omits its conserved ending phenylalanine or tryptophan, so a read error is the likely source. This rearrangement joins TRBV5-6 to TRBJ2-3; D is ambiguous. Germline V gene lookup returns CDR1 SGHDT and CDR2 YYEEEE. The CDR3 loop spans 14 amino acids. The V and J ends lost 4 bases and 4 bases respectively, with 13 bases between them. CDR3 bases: TGTGCCAGCAGCAAGGCGGATAAGGCAGATACGCAGTATCTT. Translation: CASSKADKADTQYL.

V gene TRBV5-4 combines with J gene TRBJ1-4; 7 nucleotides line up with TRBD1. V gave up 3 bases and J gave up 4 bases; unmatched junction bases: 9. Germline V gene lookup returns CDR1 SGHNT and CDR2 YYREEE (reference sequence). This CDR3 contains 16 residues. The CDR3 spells CASSSGTGTVNEKLFF. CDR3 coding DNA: TGTGCCAGCAGCTCCGGTACCGGGACAGTTAATGAAAAACTGTTTTTT.

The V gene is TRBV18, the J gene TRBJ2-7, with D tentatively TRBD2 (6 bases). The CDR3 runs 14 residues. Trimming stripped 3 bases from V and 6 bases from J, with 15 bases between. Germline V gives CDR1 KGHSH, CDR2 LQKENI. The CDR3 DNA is TGTGCCAGCTCACCCCGAGGGAGGTTGTTCGAGCAGTACTTC. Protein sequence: CASSPRGRLFEQYF.

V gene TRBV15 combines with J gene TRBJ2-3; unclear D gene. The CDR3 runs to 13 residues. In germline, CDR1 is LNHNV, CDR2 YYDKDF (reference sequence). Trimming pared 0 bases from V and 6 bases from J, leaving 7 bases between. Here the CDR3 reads CATSRDREDTQYF. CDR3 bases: TGTGCCACCAGCAGAGATCGAGAGGATACGCAGTATTTT.

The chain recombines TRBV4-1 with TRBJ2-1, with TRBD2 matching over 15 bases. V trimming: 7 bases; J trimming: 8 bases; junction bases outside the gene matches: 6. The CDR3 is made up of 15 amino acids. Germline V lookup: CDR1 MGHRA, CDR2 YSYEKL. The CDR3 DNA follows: TGCGCCAGCACCCCGGGACTAGCGGGGGGTGATGAGCAGTTCTTC. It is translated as CASTPGLAGGDEQFF.

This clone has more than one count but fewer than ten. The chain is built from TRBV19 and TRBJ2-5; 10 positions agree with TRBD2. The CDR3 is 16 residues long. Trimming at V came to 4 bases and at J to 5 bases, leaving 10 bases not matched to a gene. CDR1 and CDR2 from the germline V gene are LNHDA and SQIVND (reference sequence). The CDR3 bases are TGTGCCAGTAGTACACCGGAGCGGGGGGGAGTGGAGACCCAGTACTTC. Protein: CASSTPERGGVETQYF.

The CDR3 protein is CASSYSRQGGSPLHF. Written as DNA, the CDR3 is TGTGCCAGCAGTTACTCGAGACAGGGAGGTTCACCCCTCCACTTT. This chain uses TRBV6-5 with TRBJ1-6, with 7 bases matching TRBD1. V was clipped by 0 bases and J by 9 bases; unmatched bases: 5. The CDR3 covers 15 residues. From germline, CDR1 is MNHEY and CDR2 SVGAGI.

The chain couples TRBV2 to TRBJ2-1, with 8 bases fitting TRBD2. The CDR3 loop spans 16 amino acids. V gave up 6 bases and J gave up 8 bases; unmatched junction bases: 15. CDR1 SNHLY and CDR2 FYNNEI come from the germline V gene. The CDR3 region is CASRDEAGAPVHEQFF. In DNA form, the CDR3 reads TGTGCCAGCAGGGATGAAGCGGGAGCCCCTGTCCATGAGCAGTTCTTC. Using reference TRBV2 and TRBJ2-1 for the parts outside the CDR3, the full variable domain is EPEVTQTPSHQVTQMGQEVILRCVPISNHLYFYWYRQILGQKVEFLVSFYNNEISEKSEIFDDQFSVERPDGSNFTLKIRSTKLEDSAMYFCASRDEAGAPVHEQFFGPGTRLTVL.

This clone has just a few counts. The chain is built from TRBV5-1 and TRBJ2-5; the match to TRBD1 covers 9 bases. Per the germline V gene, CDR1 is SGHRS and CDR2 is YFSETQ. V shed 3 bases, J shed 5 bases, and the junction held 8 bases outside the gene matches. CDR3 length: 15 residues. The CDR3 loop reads CASSWPGQGGETQYF. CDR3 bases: TGCGCCAGCAGCTGGCCGGGACAGGGTGGGGAGACCCAGTACTTC.

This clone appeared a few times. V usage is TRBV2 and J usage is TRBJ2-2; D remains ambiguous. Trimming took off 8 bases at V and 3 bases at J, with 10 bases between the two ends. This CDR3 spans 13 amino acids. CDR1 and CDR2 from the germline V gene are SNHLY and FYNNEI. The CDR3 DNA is TGTGCCAGCTGCGGAGACTACACCGGGGAGCTGTTTTTT. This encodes CASCGDYTGELFF.

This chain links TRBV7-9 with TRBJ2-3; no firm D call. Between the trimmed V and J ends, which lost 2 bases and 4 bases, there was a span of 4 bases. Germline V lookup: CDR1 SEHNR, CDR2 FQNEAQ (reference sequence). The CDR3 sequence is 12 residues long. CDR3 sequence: CASSLSSDTQYF. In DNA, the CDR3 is TGTGCCAGCAGCTTATCTTCAGATACGCAGTATTTT.

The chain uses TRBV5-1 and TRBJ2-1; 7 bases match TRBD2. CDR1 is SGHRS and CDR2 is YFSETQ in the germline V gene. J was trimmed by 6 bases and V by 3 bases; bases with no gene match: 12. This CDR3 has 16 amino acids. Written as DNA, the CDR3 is TGCGCCAGCAGCTGGGGCCCAGGACTAGAGCGCAATGAGCAGTTCTTC. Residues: CASSWGPGLERNEQFF.

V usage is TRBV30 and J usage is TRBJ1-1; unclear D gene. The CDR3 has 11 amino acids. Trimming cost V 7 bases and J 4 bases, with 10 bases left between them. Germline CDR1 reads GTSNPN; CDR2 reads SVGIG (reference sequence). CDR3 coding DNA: TGTGCCTCCGGGGTCATCACTGAAGCTTTCTTT. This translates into CASGVITEAFF.

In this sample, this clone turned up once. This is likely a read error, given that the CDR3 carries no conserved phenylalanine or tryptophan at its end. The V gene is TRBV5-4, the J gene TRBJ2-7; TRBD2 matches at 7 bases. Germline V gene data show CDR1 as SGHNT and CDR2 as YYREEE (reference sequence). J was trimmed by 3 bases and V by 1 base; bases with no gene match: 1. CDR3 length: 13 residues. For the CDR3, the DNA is TGTGCCAGCAGCTTGCCGGGAGGCTACGAGCAGTACTCC. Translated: CASSLPGGYEQYS.

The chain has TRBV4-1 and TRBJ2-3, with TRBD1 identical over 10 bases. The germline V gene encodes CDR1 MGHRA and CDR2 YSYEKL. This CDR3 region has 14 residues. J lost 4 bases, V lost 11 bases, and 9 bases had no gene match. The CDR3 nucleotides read TGCGCCTCCTCGATAGGACAGGGGGCAGATACGCAGTATTTT. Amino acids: CASSIGQGADTQYF.

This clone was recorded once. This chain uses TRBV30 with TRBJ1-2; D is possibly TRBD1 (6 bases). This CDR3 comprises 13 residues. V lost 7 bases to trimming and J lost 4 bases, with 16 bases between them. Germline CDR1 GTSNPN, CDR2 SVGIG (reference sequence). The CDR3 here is CASTGTSVYGYTF. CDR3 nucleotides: TGTGCCTCCACAGGGACCTCCGTCTATGGCTACACCTTC.

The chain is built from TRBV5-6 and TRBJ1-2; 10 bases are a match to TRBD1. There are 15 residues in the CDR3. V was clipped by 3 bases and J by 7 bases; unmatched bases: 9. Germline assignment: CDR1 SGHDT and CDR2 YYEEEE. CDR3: CASSSLAGTGAGYTF. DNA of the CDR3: TGTGCCAGCAGCTCCCTCGCCGGGACAGGGGCTGGCTACACCTTC.

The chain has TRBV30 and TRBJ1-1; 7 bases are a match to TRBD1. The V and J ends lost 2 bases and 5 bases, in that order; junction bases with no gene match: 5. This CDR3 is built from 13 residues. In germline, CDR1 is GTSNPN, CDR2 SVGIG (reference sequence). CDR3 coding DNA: TGTGCCTGGAGTCCCCAACAGGGGACTGAAGCTTTCTTT. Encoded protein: CAWSPQQGTEAFF.

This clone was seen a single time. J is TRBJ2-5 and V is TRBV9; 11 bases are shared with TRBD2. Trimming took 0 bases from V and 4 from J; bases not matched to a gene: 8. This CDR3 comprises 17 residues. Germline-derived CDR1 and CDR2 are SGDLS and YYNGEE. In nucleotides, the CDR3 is TGTGCCAGCAGCGTAGGGCTAGCGGGAGGCGCCCCAGAGACCCAGTACTTC. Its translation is CASSVGLAGGAPETQYF. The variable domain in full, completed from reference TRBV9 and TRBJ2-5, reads DSGVTQTPKHLITATGQRVTLRCSPRSGDLSVYWYQQSLDQGLQFLIQYYNGEERAKGNILERFSAQQFPDLHSELNLSSLELGDSALYFCASSVGLAGGAPETQYFGPGTRLLVL.

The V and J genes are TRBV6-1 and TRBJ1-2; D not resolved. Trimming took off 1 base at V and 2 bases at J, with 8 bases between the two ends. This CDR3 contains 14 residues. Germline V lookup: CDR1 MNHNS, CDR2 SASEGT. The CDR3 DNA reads TGTGCCAGCAGTGAAGTGGTGACAAACTATGGCTACACCTTC. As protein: CASSEVVTNYGYTF.

CDR3 sequence: CASSLVGVNSPLHF. In DNA, the CDR3 is TGTGCCAGCAGCCTAGTAGGAGTCAATTCACCCCTCCACTTT. The rearrangement links TRBV5-6 to TRBJ1-6; D unclear. This CDR3 region has 14 residues. V was shortened by 4 bases and J by 7 bases, with 12 bases between the two germline ends. Germline CDR1 is SGHDT and CDR2 is YYEEEE. Filled out from reference TRBV5-6 and TRBJ1-6, the complete variable domain reads DAGVTQSPTHLIKTRGQQVTLRCSPKSGHDTVSWYQQALGQGPQFIFQYYEEEERQRGNFPDRFSGHQFPNYSSELNVNALLLGDSALYLCASSLVGVNSPLHFGNGTRLTVT.